The text below deals with one TCR beta chain. Antigen unknown. These data are taken from a study of tumor-infiltrating lymphocytes in localized non-small cell lung cancer. Study-wide results and caveats: Tumor T-cell fraction from TCR sequencing was not associated with recurrence-free survival (p = 0.61). Not all patients were TCR sequenced, owing to tissue quantity. Different pieces of the same tissue went to different assays, confounding technical variation with intratumor heterogeneity.

This CDR3 spans 14 amino acids. Germline V gives CDR1 GTSNPN, CDR2 SVGIG (reference sequence). The V and J ends lost 0 bases and 11 bases respectively, with 17 bases between them. Only in-frame clones appear in the TCRdb table, and some are missing; sequencing was by immunoSEQ multiplex PCR. The table lists under 20,000 clones, around 74% of them singletons, with approximately 9% in the top ten. The TCR comes from a human donor with non-small cell lung cancer. Source material: lung tumor tissue. The V call is TRBV30, the J call TRBJ1-5; D is perhaps TRBD1 (6 bases). The CDR3 loop is CAWSVRTGRAAQHF. The CDR3 coding sequence is TGTGCCTGGAGTGTACGAACAGGGCGGGCAGCCCAGCATTTT.